Listed below are T cell receptor beta chains from one sample, sequenced in a study of response to subunit inactivated influenza vaccine. Via MiXCR, TCRdb re-called the RT-PCR reads, giving one row per CDR3 protein. The data contain about 530,000 distinct CDR3 sequences, about 12% of them singletons. The sample here was PBMCs from blood, taken on the day of vaccination. Source of these receptors: a man between 45 and 60 years old who received an inactivated influenza vaccine. The CDR3 runs from the conserved cysteine through the conserved F or W. Each record gives: V gene, D gene, clone size, J gene, CDR3 DNA, CDR3 protein. D genes are given only for firm matches. Some rows have no size entry. The others give once, few or many, or a class for an expanded clone.

V gene: TRBV11-2; D gene: TRBD1; clone size: few; J gene: TRBJ2-1; CDR3 DNA: TGTGCCAGCAGCTTAGACAGGGGGCCTTTCAATGAGCAGTTCTTC; CDR3 protein: CASSLDRGPFNEQFF
V gene: TRBV6-1; D gene: TRBD1; clone size: few; J gene: TRBJ2-7; CDR3 DNA: TGTGCCAAAGGGACAGGGCTAAAAACCTACGAGCAGTACTTC; CDR3 protein: CAKGTGLKTYEQYF
V gene: TRBV12-3/TRBV12-4; D gene: -; clone size: many; J gene: TRBJ2-7; CDR3 DNA: TGTGCCAGCAGTTTAAGGGCCGTCCACGAGCAGTACTTC; CDR3 protein: CASSLRAVHEQYF
V gene: TRBV7-9; D gene: TRBD2; clone size: -; J gene: TRBJ2-1; CDR3 DNA: TGTGCCAGCAGCCCGCGGACTAGCCACTCCTACAATGAGCAGTTCTTC; CDR3 protein: CASSPRTSHSYNEQFF
V gene: TRBV7-8; D gene: TRBD1; clone size: many; J gene: TRBJ1-6; CDR3 DNA: TGTGCCAGCAGCCTAGGGACAGAAAATTCACCCCTCCACTTT; CDR3 protein: CASSLGTENSPLHF
V gene: TRBV6-2/TRBV6-3; D gene: -; clone size: -; J gene: TRBJ2-1; CDR3 DNA: TGTGCCAGCAGTTTCAGGGGGGACCCCTACAATGAGCAGTTCTTC; CDR3 protein: CASSFRGDPYNEQFF
V gene: TRBV7-4; D gene: TRBD1; clone size: -; J gene: TRBJ2-4; CDR3 DNA: TGTGCCAGCAGCCCGGTGACAGGGGGATCCAAAAACATTCAGTACTTC; CDR3 protein: CASSPVTGGSKNIQYF
V gene: TRBV20-1; D gene: -; clone size: many; J gene: TRBJ1-6; CDR3 DNA: TGCAGTGCTCCCCTTAGGACAGCCGTTAATTCACCCCTCCACTTT; CDR3 protein: CSAPLRTAVNSPLHF
V gene: TRBV7-2; D gene: -; clone size: few; J gene: TRBJ2-1; CDR3 DNA: TGTGCCAGCAGCTTAGTCTTGCGGGGGCTGAACAATGAGCAGTTCTTC; CDR3 protein: CASSLVLRGLNNEQFF
V gene: TRBV15; D gene: TRBD2; clone size: few; J gene: TRBJ2-3; CDR3 DNA: TGTGCCACCAGCAGAGAATCAGCGGGATACACAGATACGCAGTATTTT; CDR3 protein: CATSRESAGYTDTQYF
V gene: TRBV5-1; D gene: TRBD1; clone size: -; J gene: TRBJ1-1; CDR3 DNA: TGCGCCAGCAGCTTGGTGACAGGGGGCGTCGGGGCTTTCTTT; CDR3 protein: CASSLVTGGVGAFF
V gene: TRBV6-5; D gene: TRBD2; clone size: few; J gene: TRBJ2-1; CDR3 DNA: TGTGCCAGCAGTTACTACGCGGGAGCAACCCGGATGAATGAGCAGTTCTTC; CDR3 protein: CASSYYAGATRMNEQFF
V gene: TRBV3-1; D gene: TRBD1; clone size: many; J gene: TRBJ1-2; CDR3 DNA: TGTGCCAGCAGCCATCCAACAGGGGAGAATGACTATGGCTACACCTTC; CDR3 protein: CASSHPTGENDYGYTF
V gene: TRBV20-1; D gene: -; clone size: -; J gene: TRBJ2-7; CDR3 DNA: TGCAGTGCAACCGCCTCTCGACTCATTTACGAGCAGTACTTC; CDR3 protein: CSATASRLIYEQYF
V gene: TRBV12-3/TRBV12-4; D gene: TRBD1; clone size: few; J gene: TRBJ2-7; CDR3 DNA: TGTGCCAGCAGTTTAGGACAGGGGTGGTACGAGCAGTACTTC; CDR3 protein: CASSLGQGWYEQYF
V gene: TRBV27; D gene: -; clone size: -; J gene: TRBJ2-7; CDR3 DNA: TGTGCCAGCAGTGCCTTCGGGGGCTACGAGCAGTACTTC; CDR3 protein: CASSAFGGYEQYF
V gene: TRBV5-5; D gene: -; clone size: few; J gene: TRBJ2-1; CDR3 DNA: TGTGCCAGCAGCCCGGGCCCGCCTTCCTACGTCGATGAGCAGTTCTTC; CDR3 protein: CASSPGPPSYVDEQFF
V gene: TRBV7-2; D gene: TRBD2; clone size: many; J gene: TRBJ2-2; CDR3 DNA: TGTGCCAGCAGCTTAGGGACTAGTACCGGGGAGCTGTTTTTT; CDR3 protein: CASSLGTSTGELFF
V gene: TRBV4-3; D gene: -; clone size: few; J gene: TRBJ1-5; CDR3 DNA: TGCGCCAGCAGCCAAGTCGGGGGCAATCAGCCCCAGCATTTT; CDR3 protein: CASSQVGGNQPQHF
V gene: TRBV20-1; D gene: TRBD1; clone size: few; J gene: TRBJ2-3; CDR3 DNA: TGCAGTGCCAGGGGGAGTGGGGCCAGCACAGATACGCAGTATTTT; CDR3 protein: CSARGSGASTDTQYF
V gene: TRBV12-3/TRBV12-4; D gene: -; clone size: -; J gene: TRBJ2-2; CDR3 DNA: TGTGCCAGCAGCCCCATGGGACGGCCTAACACCGGGGAGCTGTTTTTT; CDR3 protein: CASSPMGRPNTGELFF
V gene: TRBV6-2/TRBV6-3; D gene: TRBD1; clone size: -; J gene: TRBJ2-7; CDR3 DNA: TGTGCCAGCAGGACAGGGAAGGGCTCCTACGAGCAGTACTTC; CDR3 protein: CASRTGKGSYEQYF
V gene: TRBV7-9; D gene: -; clone size: few; J gene: TRBJ1-5; CDR3 DNA: TGTGCCAGCAGCGACAGTTATCAGCCCCAGCATTTT; CDR3 protein: CASSDSYQPQHF
V gene: TRBV5-1; D gene: -; clone size: many; J gene: TRBJ1-4; CDR3 DNA: TGCGCCAGCAGCTTGGGAATGAGGATGGAAAAACTGTTTTTT; CDR3 protein: CASSLGMRMEKLFF
V gene: TRBV10-2; D gene: TRBD2; clone size: many; J gene: TRBJ2-1; CDR3 DNA: TGCGCCAGCAGTCATGCGAGCGGGGAAGTCAGGAATGAGCAGTTCTTC; CDR3 protein: CASSHASGEVRNEQFF
V gene: TRBV5-1; D gene: -; clone size: few; J gene: TRBJ2-3; CDR3 DNA: TGCGCCAGCAGCTTGGATGGGGCCGGGACAGATACGCAGTATTTT; CDR3 protein: CASSLDGAGTDTQYF
V gene: TRBV5-1; D gene: TRBD1; clone size: few; J gene: TRBJ2-7; CDR3 DNA: TGCGCCAGCAGCTACGAACAGGGGGCGGGCTACGAGCAGTACTTC; CDR3 protein: CASSYEQGAGYEQYF
V gene: TRBV3-1; D gene: -; clone size: -; J gene: TRBJ2-7; CDR3 DNA: TGTGCCAGCAGCCAAAGGCTCTCCCTCTCCTACGAGCAGTACTTC; CDR3 protein: CASSQRLSLSYEQYF
V gene: TRBV4-2; D gene: -; clone size: few; J gene: TRBJ2-1; CDR3 DNA: TGTGCCAGCAGCCAAGATGGATTAAGGCGTAACCCCTACAATGAGCAGTTCTTC; CDR3 protein: CASSQDGLRRNPYNEQFF
V gene: TRBV12-3/TRBV12-4; D gene: TRBD2; clone size: -; J gene: TRBJ2-1; CDR3 DNA: TGTGCCAGCACCTCAAGGGGTGTGCCCGGTTGGCTAGCGGGATACAATGAGCAGTTCTTC; CDR3 protein: CASTSRGVPGWLAGYNEQFF
V gene: TRBV20-1; D gene: TRBD1; clone size: -; J gene: TRBJ1-2; CDR3 DNA: TGCAGTGCTAGAACTGCCCGGGACAGGGGGCCGGGCTACACCTTC; CDR3 protein: CSARTARDRGPGYTF
V gene: TRBV7-2; D gene: -; clone size: -; J gene: TRBJ1-1; CDR3 DNA: TGTGCCAGCAGCTTTATTAGTAACACTGAAGCTTTCTTT; CDR3 protein: CASSFISNTEAFF
V gene: TRBV28; D gene: TRBD2; clone size: -; J gene: TRBJ2-4; CDR3 DNA: TGTGCCAGCAGTCCAACTCCGTCCTGGACTAGCGGGAGGGGTTTAGGCATTCAGTACTTC; CDR3 protein: CASSPTPSWTSGRGLGIQYF
V gene: TRBV20-1; D gene: -; clone size: -; J gene: TRBJ1-6; CDR3 DNA: TGCAGTGCGGGATTCAGGGGATTCACCGATTCACCCCTCCACTTT; CDR3 protein: CSAGFRGFTDSPLHF
V gene: TRBV7-6; D gene: TRBD1; clone size: many; J gene: TRBJ2-7; CDR3 DNA: TGTGCCAGCAGCTTAGAATGGGGGACAGGGGACGAGCAGTACTTC; CDR3 protein: CASSLEWGTGDEQYF
V gene: TRBV25-1; D gene: -; clone size: many; J gene: TRBJ2-7; CDR3 DNA: TGTGCCAGCAGTGAATCCCCCCGTGGGGAGCAGTACTTC; CDR3 protein: CASSESPRGEQYF